In this sample, the clone carrying this T cell receptor (beta chain) turned up a few times. The data were obtained in a study of response to subunit inactivated influenza vaccine. CDR3 length: 16 amino acids. V shed 4 bases and J shed 2 bases, with 15 bases lying between them. Germline V gene sequence: CDR1 SEHNR, CDR2 FQNEAQ (reference sequence). TCRdb re-called the RT-PCR reads with MiXCR, one entry per CDR3 protein. Counted here are more than 250,000 distinct CDR3 sequences, 21% occurring once; the ten biggest clones make up roughly 10%. The TCR was taken from a man aged 45 to 75 who received an inactivated influenza vaccine. This specimen consisted of PBMCs from blood, obtained roughly 20 months after vaccination. The chain recombines TRBV7-9 with TRBJ1-3; D not certain. CDR3 in DNA: TGTGCCAGCAGCTCTAGGCCCCTGACTCCTGGAAACACCATATATTTT. It encodes CASSSRPLTPGNTIYF.